This T cell receptor (beta chain) derives from a study of molecular identifiers for immune sequencing clone quantification. Regarding the study as a whole: Clones that had above 20 RNA copies took up over 99% of effector molecules but under 1% in naive cells. Detecting spiked Jurkat TCR RNA from one cell among approximately 1 million naive cells was reportedly possible.

Between 20,000 and 1,000,000 sorted cells, with 10%, 30% or 50% RNA, yielded naive CD8 libraries. Concerning this clonotype: No antigen is known for it. A single base separates this from a much larger clone, so it may be a read error.

TCRdb passed the PCR reads through MiXCR, listing each CDR3 protein once. In the table there are 300,000 to 400,000 distinct CDR3 sequences, roughly a quarter of which are singletons. The specimen sequenced was naive CD8+ T cells from blood, with Jurkat cell RNA spiked in. Specified subset: FACS-sorted CD8+CD4-CCR7+CD45RA+ naive T cells. The clonotype comes from a human donor in good health. Some libraries in this study had Jurkat cell RNA spiked in.

The CDR3 DNA is TGTACCAGTAGCCCCGGGAACAGGGTCCACGAGCAGTACTTC. Its translation: CTSSPGNRVHEQYF. J is TRBJ2-7 and V is TRBV19; D is perhaps TRBD1 (6 bases). The CDR3 has 14 amino acids. The V gene's germline CDR1 is LNHDA and CDR2 SQIVND (reference sequence).